The entry below describes one T cell receptor (beta chain). The data are from a study of CD8 T cells in Susac syndrome. As for the study in general: Patients with Susac syndrome were, at the time of blood collection, therapy-naive, maintained on corticosteroids, or maintained on intravenous immunoglobulin alone.

TEMRA cells were enriched by FACS, while CD8+ and CD4+ T cells were obtained through a negative isolation that was performed magnetically. The germline V and J ends were trimmed by 1 base and 2 bases, with 5 bases remaining between them. CDR3 length: 13 amino acids. Looked up from germline, CDR1 is SGHAT and CDR2 is FQNNGV. A quantity of about 0.5 to 1 ug RNA underwent reverse transcription using random hexamers. The TCR beta CDR3 was amplified by immunoSEQ multiplex PCR across 54 Vbeta, 13 Jbeta. TCRdb re-called the immunoSEQ multiplex PCR reads with MiXCR, one entry per CDR3 protein. The sample yields around 110,000 distinct CDR3 sequences, 96% seen once.

This chain uses TRBV11-2 with TRBJ2-5, with D unresolved. Specimen: CD4+ T cells from PBMCs. The TCR sequence derives from a human donor with Susac syndrome. The CDR3 protein is CASSLGPQETQYF. CDR3 nucleotides: TGTGCCAGCAGCTTAGGCCCTCAAGAGACCCAGTACTTC.